This T cell receptor (beta chain) was found in a study of blood T cell repertoires in COVID-19. The table came from immunoSEQ multiplex PCR; TCRdb's copy has only in-frame clones and leaves some out. The repertoire holds around 290,000 clones, with roughly 90% as singletons. The V and J ends lost 0 bases and 4 bases respectively, with 12 bases between them. Per the germline V gene, CDR1 is GTSNPN and CDR2 is SVGIG (reference sequence). The length of the CDR3 is 14 residues. This chain uses TRBV30 with TRBJ2-5; no clear D gene. The clonotype was recovered from a woman aged 25-40 years who had recovered from COVID-19. The sequenced sample was PBMCs or T cells enriched from blood (not recorded which). The CDR3 sequence is CAWSVLRSGETQYF. The CDR3 coding sequence is TGTGCCTGGAGTGTACTCCGTAGTGGAGAGACCCAGTACTTC.